One T cell receptor beta chain is described in this entry. This record belongs to a study of somatic mutations in cytotoxic T cells in rheumatoid arthritis. Trimming shortened V by 3 bases and J by 0 bases, and 15 bases separated the two germline ends. The CDR3 totals 16 residues. CDR1 is SGHVS and CDR2 is FQNEAQ in the germline V gene. Profiling relied on immunoSEQ multiplex PCR, and the TCRdb table lists in-frame clones only, not all of them. Of about 18,000 clones in the sample, around 79% were seen once. The rearrangement joins TRBV7-8 to TRBJ2-7, with D unresolved. The receptor's source is an adult with rheumatoid arthritis. The sample comprised CD8+ T cells sorted from blood. Here the CDR3 reads CASSFSGSGGSYEQYF. CDR3 nucleotides: TGTGCCAGCAGCTTCTCCGGGTCAGGCGGCTCCTACGAGCAGTACTTC.